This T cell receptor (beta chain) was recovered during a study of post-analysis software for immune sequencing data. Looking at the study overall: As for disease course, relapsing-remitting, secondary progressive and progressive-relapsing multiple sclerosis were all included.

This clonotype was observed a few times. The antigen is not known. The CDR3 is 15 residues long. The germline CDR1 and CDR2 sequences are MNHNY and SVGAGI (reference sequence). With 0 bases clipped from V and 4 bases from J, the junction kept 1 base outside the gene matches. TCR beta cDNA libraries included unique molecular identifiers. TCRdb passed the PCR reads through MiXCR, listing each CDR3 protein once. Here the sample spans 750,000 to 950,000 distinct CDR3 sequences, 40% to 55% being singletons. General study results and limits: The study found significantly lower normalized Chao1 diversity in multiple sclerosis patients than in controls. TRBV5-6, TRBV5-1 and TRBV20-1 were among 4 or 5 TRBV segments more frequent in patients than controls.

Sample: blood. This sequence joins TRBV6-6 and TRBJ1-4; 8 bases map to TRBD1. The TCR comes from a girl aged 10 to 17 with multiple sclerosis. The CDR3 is CASSYSDRDNEKLFF. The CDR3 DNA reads TGTGCCAGCAGTTACTCGGACAGGGATAATGAAAAACTGTTTTTT.